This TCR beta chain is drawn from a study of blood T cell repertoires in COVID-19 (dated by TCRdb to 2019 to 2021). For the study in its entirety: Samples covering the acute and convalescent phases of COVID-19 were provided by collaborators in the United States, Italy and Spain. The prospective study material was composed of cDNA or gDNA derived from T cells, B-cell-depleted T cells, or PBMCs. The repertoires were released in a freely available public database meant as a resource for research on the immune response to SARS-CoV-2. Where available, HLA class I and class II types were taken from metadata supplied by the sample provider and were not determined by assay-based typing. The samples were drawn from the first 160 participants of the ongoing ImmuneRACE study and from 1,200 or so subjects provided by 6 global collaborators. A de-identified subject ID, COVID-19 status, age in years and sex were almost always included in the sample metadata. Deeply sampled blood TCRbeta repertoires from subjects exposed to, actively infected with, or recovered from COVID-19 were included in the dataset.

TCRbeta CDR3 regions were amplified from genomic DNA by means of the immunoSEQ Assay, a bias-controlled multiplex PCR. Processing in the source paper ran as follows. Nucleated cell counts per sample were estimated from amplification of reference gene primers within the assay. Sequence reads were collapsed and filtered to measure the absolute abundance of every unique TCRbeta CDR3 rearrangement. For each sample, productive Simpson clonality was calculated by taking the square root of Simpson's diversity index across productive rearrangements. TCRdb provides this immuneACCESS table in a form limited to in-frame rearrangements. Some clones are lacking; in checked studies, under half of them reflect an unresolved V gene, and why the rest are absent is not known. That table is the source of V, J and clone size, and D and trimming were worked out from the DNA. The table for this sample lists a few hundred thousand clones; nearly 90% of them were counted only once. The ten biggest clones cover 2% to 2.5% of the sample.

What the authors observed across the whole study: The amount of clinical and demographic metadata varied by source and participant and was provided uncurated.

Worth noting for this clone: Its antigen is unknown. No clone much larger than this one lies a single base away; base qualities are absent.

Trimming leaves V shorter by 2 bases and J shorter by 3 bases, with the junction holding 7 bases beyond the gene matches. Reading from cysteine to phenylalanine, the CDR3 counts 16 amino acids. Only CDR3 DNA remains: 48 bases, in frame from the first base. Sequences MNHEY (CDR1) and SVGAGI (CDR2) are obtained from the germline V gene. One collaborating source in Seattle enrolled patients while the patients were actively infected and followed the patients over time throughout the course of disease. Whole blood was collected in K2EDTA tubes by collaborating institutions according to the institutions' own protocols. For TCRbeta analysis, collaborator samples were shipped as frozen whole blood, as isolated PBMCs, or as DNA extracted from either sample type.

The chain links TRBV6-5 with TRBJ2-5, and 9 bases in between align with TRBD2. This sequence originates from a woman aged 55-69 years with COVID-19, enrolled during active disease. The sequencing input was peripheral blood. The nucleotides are TGTGCCAGCAGTTACCCACCCGGACTAGCGAAAGAGACCCAGTACTTC. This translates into CASSYPPGLAKETQYF.